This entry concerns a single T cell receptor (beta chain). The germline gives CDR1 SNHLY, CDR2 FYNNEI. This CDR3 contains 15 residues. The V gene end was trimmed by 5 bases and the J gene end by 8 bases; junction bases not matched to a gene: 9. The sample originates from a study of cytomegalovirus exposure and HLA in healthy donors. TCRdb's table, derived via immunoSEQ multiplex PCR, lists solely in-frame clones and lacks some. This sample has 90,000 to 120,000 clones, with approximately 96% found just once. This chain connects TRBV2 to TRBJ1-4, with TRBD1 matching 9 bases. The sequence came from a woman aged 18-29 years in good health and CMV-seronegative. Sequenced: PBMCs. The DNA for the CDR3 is TGTGCCAGCAGTATCGGACAGGGGAATACGGAAAAACTGTTTTTT. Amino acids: CASSIGQGNTEKLFF.